This TCR beta chain was documented in a study of blood T cells in healthy people across ages. Study-wide results and limits: Across the age range, TCR beta diversity per million T cells fell in a roughly linear way. Strong correlation was found linking TCR beta diversity to naive T cell percentage.

Each donor gave roughly 9.8 milliliters of peripheral blood. The CDR3 spans 14 residues. The germline gives CDR1 SGDLS, CDR2 YYNGEE. Trimming stripped 4 bases from V and 1 base from J, with 11 bases between. It was with a sample-barcoded 5' primer and a J-beta primer mix that a second PCR of roughly 6 to 12 cycles was run. All samples yielded 2.5 million or more CDR3-containing paired-end reads. TCRdb reprocessed the 5' RACE reads via MiXCR and lists one record per CDR3 protein. The repertoire includes approximately 820,000 distinct CDR3 sequences, 40% to 50% of them detected once, and roughly a fifth sits in the top ten. This clonotype has just a few counts. The target antigen is unknown.

Source material: blood. The receptor's source is a man aged 55 to 70 in good health. V usage is TRBV9 and J usage is TRBJ1-1, with a possible D match to TRBD1 (5 bases). The CDR3 region has the DNA TGTGCCAGCAGCCCCGAAAGGGGGAACACTGAAGCTTTCTTT. It yields the protein CASSPERGNTEAFF.